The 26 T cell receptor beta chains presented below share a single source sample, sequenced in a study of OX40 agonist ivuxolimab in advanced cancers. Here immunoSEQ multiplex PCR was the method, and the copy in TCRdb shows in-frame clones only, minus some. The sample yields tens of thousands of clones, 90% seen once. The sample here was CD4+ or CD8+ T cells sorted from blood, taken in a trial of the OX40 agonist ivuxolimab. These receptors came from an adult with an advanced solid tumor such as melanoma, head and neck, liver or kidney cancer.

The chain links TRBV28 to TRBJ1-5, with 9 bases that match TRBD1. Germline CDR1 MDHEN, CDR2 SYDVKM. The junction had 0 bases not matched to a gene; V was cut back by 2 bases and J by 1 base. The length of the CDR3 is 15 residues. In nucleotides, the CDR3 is TGTGCCAGCAGTTTAGGACAGGGGAGCAATCAGCCCCAGCATTTT. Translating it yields CASSLGQGSNQPQHF.

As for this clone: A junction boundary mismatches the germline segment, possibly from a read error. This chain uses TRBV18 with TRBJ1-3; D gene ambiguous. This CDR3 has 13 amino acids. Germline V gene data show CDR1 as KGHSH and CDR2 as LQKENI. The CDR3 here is CASSPQGLESRDF. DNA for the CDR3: TGTGCCAGCTCACCACAGGGTCTTGAATCGCGGGATTTT.

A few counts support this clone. As DNA, the CDR3 is TGTGCCAGCAGCTTAGGTCAGGGGTCGTCCGGCGAGCAGTACTTC. This encodes CASSLGQGSSGEQYF. The rearrangement uses TRBV7-9 and TRBJ2-7; D might be TRBD1 (6 bases). Germline CDR1 and CDR2: SEHNR and FQNEAQ (reference sequence). The CDR3 runs 15 residues. V was shortened by 1 base and J by 6 bases, with 16 bases between the two germline ends. Full variable domain (rest looked up from reference TRBV7-9 and TRBJ2-7): DTGVSQNPRHKITKRGQNVTFRCDPISEHNRLYWYRQTLGQGPEFLTYFQNEAQLEKSRLLSDRFSAERPKGSFSTLEIQRTEQGDSAMYLCASSLGQGSSGEQYFGPGTRLTVT.

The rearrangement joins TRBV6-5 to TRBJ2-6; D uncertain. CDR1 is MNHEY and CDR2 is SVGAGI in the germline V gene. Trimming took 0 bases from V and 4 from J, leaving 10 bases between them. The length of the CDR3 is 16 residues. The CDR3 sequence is CASSYSILPGANVLTF. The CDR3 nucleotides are TGTGCCAGCAGTTACTCGATTCTGCCCGGGGCCAACGTCCTGACTTTC.

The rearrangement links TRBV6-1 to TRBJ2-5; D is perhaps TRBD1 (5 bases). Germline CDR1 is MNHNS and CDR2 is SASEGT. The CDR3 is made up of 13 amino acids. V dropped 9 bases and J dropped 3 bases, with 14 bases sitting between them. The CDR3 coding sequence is TGTGCCAGTGAAACAGGTTTCGAAGAGACCCAGTACTTC. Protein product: CASETGFEETQYF.

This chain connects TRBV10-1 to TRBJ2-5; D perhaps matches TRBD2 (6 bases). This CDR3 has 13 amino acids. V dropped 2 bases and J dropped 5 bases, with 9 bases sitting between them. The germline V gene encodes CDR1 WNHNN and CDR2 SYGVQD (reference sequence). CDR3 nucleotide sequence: TGCGCCAGCAGTGAGACTAGCTGGGAGACCCAGTACTTC. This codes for CASSETSWETQYF.

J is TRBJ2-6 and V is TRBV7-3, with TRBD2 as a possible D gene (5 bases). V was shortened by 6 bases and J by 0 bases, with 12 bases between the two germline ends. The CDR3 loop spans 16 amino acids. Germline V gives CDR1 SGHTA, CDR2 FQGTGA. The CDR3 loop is CASSSGRGSGANVLTF. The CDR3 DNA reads TGTGCCAGCAGTTCCGGACGGGGCTCTGGGGCCAACGTCCTGACTTTC.

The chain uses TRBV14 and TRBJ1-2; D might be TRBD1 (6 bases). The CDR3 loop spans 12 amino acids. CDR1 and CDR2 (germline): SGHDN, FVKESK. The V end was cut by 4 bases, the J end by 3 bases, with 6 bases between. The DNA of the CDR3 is TGTGCCAGCAGCCCAGGGGACTATGGCTACACCTTC. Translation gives CASSPGDYGYTF. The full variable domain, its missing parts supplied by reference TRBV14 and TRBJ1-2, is EAGVTQFPSHSVIEKGQTVTLRCDPISGHDNLYWYRRVMGKEIKFLLHFVKESKQDESGMPNNRFLAERTGGTYSTLKVQPAELEDSGVYFCASSPGDYGYTFGSGTRLTVV.

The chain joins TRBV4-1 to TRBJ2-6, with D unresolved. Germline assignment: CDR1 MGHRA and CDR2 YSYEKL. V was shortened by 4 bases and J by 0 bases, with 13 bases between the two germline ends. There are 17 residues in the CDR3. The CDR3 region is CASSPSPSPSGANVLTF. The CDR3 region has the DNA TGCGCCAGCAGCCCGTCACCCTCCCCCTCTGGGGCCAACGTCCTGACTTTC.

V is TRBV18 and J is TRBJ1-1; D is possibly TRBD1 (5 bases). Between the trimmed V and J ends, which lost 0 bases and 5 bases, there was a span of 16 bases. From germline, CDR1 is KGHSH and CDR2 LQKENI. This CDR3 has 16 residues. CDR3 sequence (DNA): TGTGCCAGCTCACCACCGGGCAGGGCTGTCTCTACTGAAGCTTTCTTT. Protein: CASSPPGRAVSTEAFF.

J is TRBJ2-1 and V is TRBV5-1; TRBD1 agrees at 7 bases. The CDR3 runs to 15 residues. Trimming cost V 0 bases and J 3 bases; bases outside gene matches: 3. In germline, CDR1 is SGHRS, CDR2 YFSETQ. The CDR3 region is CASSLDRGIYNEQFF. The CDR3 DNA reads TGCGCCAGCAGCTTGGACAGGGGCATCTACAATGAGCAGTTCTTC.

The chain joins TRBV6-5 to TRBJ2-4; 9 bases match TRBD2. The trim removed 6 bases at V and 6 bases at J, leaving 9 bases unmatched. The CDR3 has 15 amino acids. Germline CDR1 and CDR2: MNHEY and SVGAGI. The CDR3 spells CASSPQRAGGNIQYF. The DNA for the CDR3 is TGTGCCAGCAGCCCGCAAAGAGCGGGGGGAAACATTCAGTACTTC.

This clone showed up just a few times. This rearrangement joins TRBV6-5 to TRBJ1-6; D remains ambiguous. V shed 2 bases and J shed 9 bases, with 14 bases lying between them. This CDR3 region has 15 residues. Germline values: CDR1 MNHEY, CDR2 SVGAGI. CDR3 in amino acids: CASSYDAVQSSPLHF. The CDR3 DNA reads TGTGCCAGCAGTTACGACGCGGTTCAATCTTCACCCCTCCACTTT.

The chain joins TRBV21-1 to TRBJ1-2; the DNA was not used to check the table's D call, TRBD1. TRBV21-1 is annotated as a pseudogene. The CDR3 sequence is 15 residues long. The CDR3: CASRDTGGCNYGYTF. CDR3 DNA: TGTGCCAGCAGGGATACAGGGGGTTGCAACTATGGCTACACCTTC.

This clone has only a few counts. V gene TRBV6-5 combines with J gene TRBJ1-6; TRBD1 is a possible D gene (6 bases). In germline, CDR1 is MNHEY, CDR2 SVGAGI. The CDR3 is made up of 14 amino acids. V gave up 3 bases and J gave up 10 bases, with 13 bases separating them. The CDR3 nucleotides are TGTGCCAGCAGTTATGGGGGGCCGGTCTCACCCCTCCACTTT. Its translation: CASSYGGPVSPLHF.

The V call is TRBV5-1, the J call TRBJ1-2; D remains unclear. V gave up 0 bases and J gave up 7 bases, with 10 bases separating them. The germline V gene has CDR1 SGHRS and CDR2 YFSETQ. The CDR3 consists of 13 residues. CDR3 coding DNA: TGCGCCAGCAGCTTGGACCCCCCCTCTGGCTACACCTTC. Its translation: CASSLDPPSGYTF.

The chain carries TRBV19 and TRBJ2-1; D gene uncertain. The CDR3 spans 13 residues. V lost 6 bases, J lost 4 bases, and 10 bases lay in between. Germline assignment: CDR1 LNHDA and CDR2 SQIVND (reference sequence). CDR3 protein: CASSYQRYNEQFF. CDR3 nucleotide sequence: TGTGCCAGTAGCTACCAAAGATACAATGAGCAGTTCTTC.

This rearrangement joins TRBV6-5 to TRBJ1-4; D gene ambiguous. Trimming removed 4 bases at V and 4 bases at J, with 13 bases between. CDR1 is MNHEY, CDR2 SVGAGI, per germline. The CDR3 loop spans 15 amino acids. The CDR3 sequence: CASSSQTAGNEKLFF. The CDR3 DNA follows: TGTGCCAGCAGTTCACAGACGGCCGGTAATGAAAAACTGTTTTTT.

Here the CDR3 reads CASSFNENSPLHF. The CDR3 nucleotides read TGTGCCAGCAGCTTTAACGAGAATTCACCCCTCCACTTT. The chain recombines TRBV5-4 with TRBJ1-6; D is unclear. Germline CDR1 reads SGHNT; CDR2 reads YYREEE (reference sequence). V lost 2 bases and J lost 7, with 7 bases in between. CDR3 length: 13 residues.

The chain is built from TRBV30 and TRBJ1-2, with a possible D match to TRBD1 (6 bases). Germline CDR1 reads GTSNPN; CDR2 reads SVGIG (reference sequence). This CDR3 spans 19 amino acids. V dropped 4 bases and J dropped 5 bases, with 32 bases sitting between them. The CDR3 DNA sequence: TGTGCCTGGACATCCCCATTTTCTCTGAGGGGGGGGTCCAATTATGGCTACACCTTC. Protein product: CAWTSPFSLRGGSNYGYTF.

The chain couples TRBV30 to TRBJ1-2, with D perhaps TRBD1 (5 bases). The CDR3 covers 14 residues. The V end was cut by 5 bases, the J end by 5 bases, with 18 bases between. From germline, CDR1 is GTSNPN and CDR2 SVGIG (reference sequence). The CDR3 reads CAWGGKRTGYGYTF. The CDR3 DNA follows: TGTGCCTGGGGGGGTAAAAGGACCGGGTATGGCTACACCTTC.

CDR3 region: CASSSFGDTKGADTQYF. The CDR3 DNA follows: TGTGCCAGCAGTTCCTTCGGGGATACTAAAGGGGCAGATACGCAGTATTTT. The chain carries TRBV27 and TRBJ2-3; D may match TRBD1 or TRBD2 (5 bases each). CDR3 length: 17 residues. Per germline, CDR1 MNHEY and CDR2 SMNVEV (reference sequence). V dropped 4 bases and J dropped 4 bases, with 21 bases sitting between them.

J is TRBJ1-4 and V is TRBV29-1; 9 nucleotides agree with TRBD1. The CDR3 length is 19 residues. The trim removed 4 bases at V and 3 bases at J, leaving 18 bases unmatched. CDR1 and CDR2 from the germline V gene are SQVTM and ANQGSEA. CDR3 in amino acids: CSVVWDRDQRGNSNEKLFF. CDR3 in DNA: TGCAGCGTTGTTTGGGACAGGGATCAAAGGGGCAATTCTAATGAAAAACTGTTTTTT.

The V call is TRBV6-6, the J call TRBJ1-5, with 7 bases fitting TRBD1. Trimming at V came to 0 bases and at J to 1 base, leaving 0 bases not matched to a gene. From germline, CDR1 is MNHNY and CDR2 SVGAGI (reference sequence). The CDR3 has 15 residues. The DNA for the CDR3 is TGTGCCAGCAGTTACTCGGGACAGAGCAATCAGCCCCAGCATTTT. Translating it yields CASSYSGQSNQPQHF.

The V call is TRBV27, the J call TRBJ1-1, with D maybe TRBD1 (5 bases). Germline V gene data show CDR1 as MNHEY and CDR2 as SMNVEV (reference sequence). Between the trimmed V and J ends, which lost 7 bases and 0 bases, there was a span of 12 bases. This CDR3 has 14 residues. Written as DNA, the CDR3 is TGTGCCAGCACCGGGGGGGGTATGAACACTGAAGCTTTCTTT. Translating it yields CASTGGGMNTEAFF.

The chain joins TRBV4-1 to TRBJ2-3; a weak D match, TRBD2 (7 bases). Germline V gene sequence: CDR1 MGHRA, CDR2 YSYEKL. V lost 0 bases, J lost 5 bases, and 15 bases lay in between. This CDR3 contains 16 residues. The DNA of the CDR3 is TGCGCCAGCAGCCAAGATCTGACTAGGGGGGGAGATACGCAGTATTTT. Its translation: CASSQDLTRGGDTQYF.